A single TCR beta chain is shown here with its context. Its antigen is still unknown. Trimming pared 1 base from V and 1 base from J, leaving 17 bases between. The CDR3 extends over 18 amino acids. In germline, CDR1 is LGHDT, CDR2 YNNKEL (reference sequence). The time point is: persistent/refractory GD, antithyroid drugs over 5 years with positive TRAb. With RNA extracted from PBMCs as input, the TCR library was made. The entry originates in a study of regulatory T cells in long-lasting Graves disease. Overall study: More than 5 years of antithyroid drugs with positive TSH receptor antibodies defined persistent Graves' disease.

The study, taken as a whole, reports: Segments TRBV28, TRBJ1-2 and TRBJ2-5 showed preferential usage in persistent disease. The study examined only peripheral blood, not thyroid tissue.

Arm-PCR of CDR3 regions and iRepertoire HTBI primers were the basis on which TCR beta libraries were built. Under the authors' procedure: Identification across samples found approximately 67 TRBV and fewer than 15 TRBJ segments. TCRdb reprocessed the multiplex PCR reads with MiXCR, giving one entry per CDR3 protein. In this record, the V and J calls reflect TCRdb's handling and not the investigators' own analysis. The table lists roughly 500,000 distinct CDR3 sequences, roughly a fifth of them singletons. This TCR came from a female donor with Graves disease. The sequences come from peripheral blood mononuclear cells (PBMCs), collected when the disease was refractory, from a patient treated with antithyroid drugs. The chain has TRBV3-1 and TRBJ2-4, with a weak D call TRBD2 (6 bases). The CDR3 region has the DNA TGTGCCAGCAGCCAAGCTGGCCGGGGGTCTTGGGCCAAAAACATTCAGTACTTC. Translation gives CASSQAGRGSWAKNIQYF.